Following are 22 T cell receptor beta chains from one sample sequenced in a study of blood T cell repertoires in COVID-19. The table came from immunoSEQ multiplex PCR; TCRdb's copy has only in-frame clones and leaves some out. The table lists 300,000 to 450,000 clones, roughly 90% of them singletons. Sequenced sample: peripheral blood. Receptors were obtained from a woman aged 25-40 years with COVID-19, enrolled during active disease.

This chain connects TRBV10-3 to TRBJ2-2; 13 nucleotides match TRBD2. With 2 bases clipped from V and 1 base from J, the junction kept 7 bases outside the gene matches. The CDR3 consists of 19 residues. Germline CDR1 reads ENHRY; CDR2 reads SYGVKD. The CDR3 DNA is TGTGCCATCAGTGAGCCAGGACTAGCGGGGGCTCAGAACACCGGGGAGCTGTTTTTT. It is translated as CAISEPGLAGAQNTGELFF.

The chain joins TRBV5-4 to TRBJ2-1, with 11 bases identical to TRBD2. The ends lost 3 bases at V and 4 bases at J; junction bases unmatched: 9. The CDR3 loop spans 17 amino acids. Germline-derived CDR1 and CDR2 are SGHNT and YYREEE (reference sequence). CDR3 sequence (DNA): TGTGCCAGCAGCTGGGGGGGCGGGACTAGCGGATACAATGAGCAGTTCTTC. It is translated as CASSWGGGTSGYNEQFF.

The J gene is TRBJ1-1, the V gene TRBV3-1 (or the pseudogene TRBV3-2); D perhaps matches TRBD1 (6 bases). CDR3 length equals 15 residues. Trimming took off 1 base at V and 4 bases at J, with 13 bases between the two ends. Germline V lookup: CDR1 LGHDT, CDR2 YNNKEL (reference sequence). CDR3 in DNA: TGTGCCAGCAGCCAAGGACAGGACCGGGGCACTGAAGCTTTCTTT. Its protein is CASSQGQDRGTEAFF.

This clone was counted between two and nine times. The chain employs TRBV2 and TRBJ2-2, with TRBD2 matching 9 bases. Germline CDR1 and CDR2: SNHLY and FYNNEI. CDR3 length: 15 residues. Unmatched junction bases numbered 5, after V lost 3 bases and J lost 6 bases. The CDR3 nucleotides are TGTGCCAGCAGTGATTTAGCGGGAGCTTCCGGGGAGCTGTTTTTT. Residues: CASSDLAGASGELFF.

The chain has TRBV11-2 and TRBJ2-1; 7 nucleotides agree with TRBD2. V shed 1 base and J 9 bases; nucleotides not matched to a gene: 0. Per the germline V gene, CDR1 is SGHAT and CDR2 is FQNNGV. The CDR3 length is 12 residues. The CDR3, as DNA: TGTGCCAGCAGCTTAGGGGGGGGTGAGCAGTTCTTC. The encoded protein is CASSLGGGEQFF.

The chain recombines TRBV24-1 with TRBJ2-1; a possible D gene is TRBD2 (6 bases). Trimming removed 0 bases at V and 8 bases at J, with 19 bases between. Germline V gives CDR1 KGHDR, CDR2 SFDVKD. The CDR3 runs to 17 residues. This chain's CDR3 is CATSDLGQGGSGDEQFF. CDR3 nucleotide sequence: TGTGCCACCAGTGATTTGGGGCAGGGAGGAAGTGGGGATGAGCAGTTCTTC.

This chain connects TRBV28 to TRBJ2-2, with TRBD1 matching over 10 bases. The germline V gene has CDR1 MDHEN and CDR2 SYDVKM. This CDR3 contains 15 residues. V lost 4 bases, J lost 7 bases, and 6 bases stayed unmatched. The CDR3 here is CASSSGTGVVGELFF. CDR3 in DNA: TGTGCCAGCAGTTCCGGGACAGGGGTGGTCGGGGAGCTGTTTTTT. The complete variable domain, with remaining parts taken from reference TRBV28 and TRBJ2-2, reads DVKVTQSSRYLVKRTGEKVFLECVQDMDHENMFWYRQDPGLGLRLIYFSYDVKMKEKGDIPEGYSVSREKKERFSLILESASTNQTSMYLCASSSGTGVVGELFFGEGSRLTVL.

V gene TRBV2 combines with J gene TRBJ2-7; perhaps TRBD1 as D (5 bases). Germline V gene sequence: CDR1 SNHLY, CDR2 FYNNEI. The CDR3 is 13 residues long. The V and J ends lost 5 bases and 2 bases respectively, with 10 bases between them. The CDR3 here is CASSPTAPYEQYF. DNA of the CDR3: TGTGCCAGCAGTCCGACAGCGCCCTACGAGCAGTACTTC.

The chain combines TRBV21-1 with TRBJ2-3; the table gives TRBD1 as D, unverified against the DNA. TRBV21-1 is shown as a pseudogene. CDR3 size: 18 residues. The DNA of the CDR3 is TGTGCCAGCAGCAAACGGCAGGGACAGGGAGGGAAGGCAGATACGCAGTATTTT. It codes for CASSKRQGQGGKADTQYF.

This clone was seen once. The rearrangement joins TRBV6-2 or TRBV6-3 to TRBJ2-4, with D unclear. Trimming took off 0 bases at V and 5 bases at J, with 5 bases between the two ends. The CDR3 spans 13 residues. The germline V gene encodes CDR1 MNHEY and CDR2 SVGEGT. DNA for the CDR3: TGTGCCAGCAGTTACTCTTCGGAAAACATTCAGTACTTC. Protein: CASSYSSENIQYF.

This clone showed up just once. CDR3 sequence reads: CASTLQDTGELFF. The CDR3 region has the DNA TGTGCCAGCACCCTACAGGATACCGGGGAGCTGTTTTTT. This rearrangement joins TRBV12-3 or TRBV12-4 to TRBJ2-2; the D gene is possibly TRBD1 (5 bases). The V and J ends lost 7 bases and 5 bases respectively, with 11 bases between them. CDR3 length: 13 residues.

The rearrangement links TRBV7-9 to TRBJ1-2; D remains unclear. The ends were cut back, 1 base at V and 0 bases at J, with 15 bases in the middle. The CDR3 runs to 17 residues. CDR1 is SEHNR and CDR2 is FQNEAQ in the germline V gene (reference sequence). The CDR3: CASSLGWRATPNYGYTF. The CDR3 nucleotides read TGTGCCAGCAGCTTAGGGTGGAGAGCGACCCCTAACTATGGCTACACCTTC.

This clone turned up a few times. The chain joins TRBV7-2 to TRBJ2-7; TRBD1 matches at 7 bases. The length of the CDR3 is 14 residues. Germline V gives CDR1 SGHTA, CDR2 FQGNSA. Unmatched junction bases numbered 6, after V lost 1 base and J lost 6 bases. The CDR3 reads CASSLVPPGGEQYF. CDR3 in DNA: TGTGCCAGCAGCTTAGTCCCCCCAGGGGGCGAGCAGTACTTC.

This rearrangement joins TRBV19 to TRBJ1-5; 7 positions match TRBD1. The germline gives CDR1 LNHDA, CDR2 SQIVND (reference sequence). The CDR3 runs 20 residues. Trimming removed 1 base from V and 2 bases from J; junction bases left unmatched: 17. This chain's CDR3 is CASSIGPRRTRDSRNQPQHF. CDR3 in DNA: TGTGCCAGTAGTATAGGGCCACGTAGAACCCGGGACAGCCGCAATCAGCCCCAGCATTTT. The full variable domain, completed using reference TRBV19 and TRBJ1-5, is DGGITQSPKYLFRKEGQNVTLSCEQNLNHDAMYWYRQDPGQGLRLIYYSQIVNDFQKGDIAEGYSVSREKKESFPLTVTSAQKNPTAFYLCASSIGPRRTRDSRNQPQHFGDGTRLSIL.

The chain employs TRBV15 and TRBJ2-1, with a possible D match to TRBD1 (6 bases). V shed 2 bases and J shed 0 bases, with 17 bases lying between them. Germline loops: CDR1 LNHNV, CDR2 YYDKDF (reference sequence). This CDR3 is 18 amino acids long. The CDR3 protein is CATSRSWTVSPSYNEQFF. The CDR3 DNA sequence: TGTGCCACCAGCAGATCTTGGACAGTCTCACCCTCCTACAATGAGCAGTTCTTC. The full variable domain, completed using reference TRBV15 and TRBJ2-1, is DAMVIQNPRYQVTQFGKPVTLSCSQTLNHNVMYWYQQKSSQAPKLLFHYYDKDFNNEADTPDNFQSRRPNTSFCFLDIRSPGLGDTAMYLCATSRSWTVSPSYNEQFFGPGTRLTVL.

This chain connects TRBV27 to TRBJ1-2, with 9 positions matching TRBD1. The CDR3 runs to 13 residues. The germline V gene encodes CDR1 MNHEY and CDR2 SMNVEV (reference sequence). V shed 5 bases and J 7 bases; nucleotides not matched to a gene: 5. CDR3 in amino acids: CASSPGTGLGYTF. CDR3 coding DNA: TGTGCCAGCAGTCCCGGGACAGGGCTTGGCTACACCTTC.

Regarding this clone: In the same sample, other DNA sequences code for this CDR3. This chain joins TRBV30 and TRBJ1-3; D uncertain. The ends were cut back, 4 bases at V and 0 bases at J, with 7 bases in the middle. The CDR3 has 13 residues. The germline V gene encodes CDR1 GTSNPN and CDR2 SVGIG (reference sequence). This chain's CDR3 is CAWNTGSGNTIYF. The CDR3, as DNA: TGTGCCTGGAACACGGGCTCTGGAAACACCATATATTTT.

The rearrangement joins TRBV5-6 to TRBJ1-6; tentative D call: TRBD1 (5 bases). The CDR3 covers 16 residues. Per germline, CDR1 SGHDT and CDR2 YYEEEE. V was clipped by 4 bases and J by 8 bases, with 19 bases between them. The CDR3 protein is CASSQIAGFVDSPLHF. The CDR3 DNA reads TGTGCCAGCAGCCAAATAGCAGGGTTTGTCGATTCACCCCTCCACTTT.

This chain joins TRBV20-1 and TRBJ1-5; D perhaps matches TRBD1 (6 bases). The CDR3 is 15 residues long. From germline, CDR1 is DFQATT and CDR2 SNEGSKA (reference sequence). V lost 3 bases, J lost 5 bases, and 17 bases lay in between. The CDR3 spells CSASEDRPPYQPQHF. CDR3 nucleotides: TGCAGTGCTAGTGAAGACAGGCCCCCTTATCAGCCCCAGCATTTT.

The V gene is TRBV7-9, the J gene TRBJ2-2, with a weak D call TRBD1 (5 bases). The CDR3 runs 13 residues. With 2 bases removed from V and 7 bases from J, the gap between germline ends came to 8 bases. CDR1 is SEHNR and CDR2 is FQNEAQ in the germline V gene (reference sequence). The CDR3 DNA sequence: TGTGCCAGCAGCTTAAGGGGTATCGGGGAGCTGTTTTTT. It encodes CASSLRGIGELFF.

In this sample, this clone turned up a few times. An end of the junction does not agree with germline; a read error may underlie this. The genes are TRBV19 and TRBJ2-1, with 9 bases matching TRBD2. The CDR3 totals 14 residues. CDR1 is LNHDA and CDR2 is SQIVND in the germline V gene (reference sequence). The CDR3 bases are TGTGCCAGCAGTAGGCGACTAGCGGTTAATGAGCAGTTCTTC. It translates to CASSRRLAVNEQFF.

CDR3: CASSDYTDSRGYTF. Written as DNA, the CDR3 is TGTGCCAGCAGTGACTATACCGACAGCCGGGGCTACACCTTC. V usage is TRBV25-1 and J usage is TRBJ1-2, with a possible D match to TRBD1 (5 bases). CDR1 is MGHDK, CDR2 SYGVNS, per germline. The V end was cut by 3 bases, the J end by 8 bases, with 16 bases between. The CDR3 extends over 14 amino acids.